A single sample gave rise to the 26 T cell receptor beta chains below, sequenced in a study of T cells in women clearing cervical HPV infection. Produced via immunoSEQ multiplex PCR; TCRdb's table is partial and in-frame only. This sample's table has fewer than 20,000 clones. Sequences were obtained from blood buffy coat. The receptor source for this set is a woman aged 18 to 75 with a cervical HPV16 infection that either progressed to CIN3+ or cleared (not recorded which).

Regarding this clone: The read comes to an end 3 residues before the CDR3 does, leaving the germline J gene to fill in the end. The chain joins TRBV20-1 to TRBJ2-7; TRBD1 matches 9 bases. The CDR3 totals 14 residues. Per germline, CDR1 DFQATT and CDR2 SNEGSKA (reference sequence). V lost 0 bases and J lost 5; bases outside the gene matches: 5. CDR3 DNA (partial): TGCAGTGCTAGAGACCTGACAGGGGGGGACGAG. Its protein product is CSARDLTGGDE. The full CDR3 sequence reads CSARDLTGGDEQYF.

Comments on this clone: The CDR3 extends 3 residues past the end of the read, so its final part is completed from the germline J gene. J is TRBJ2-5 and V is TRBV18; D possibly corresponds to TRBD1 (5 bases). Germline CDR1 reads KGHSH; CDR2 reads LQKENI. Trimming took 2 bases from V and 5 from J, leaving 18 bases between them. This CDR3 contains 16 residues. Incomplete CDR3 DNA: TGTGCCAGCTCACCAAGCAGATCTGGGGCACGGGAGACC. It specifies CASSPSRSGARET. The CDR3, in full, reads CASSPSRSGARETQYF.

Points on this clone: The CDR3 end lies 3 residues beyond the end of the read and is filled in from the germline J gene. The chain recombines TRBV7-7 with TRBJ2-1; 9 nucleotides agree with TRBD1. CDR3 length equals 14 residues. Germline CDR1 reads SSHAT; CDR2 reads FNYEAQ (reference sequence). V lost 5 bases, J lost 9 bases, and 8 bases stayed unmatched. Incomplete CDR3 DNA: TGTGCCAGCAGCCGAGGACAGGGGTCGGGTGAG. Translating gives CASSRGQGSGE. The entire CDR3 is CASSRGQGSGEQFF.

Points on this clone: The CDR3 extends 3 residues past the end of the read, so its final part is completed from the germline J gene. V gene TRBV19 combines with J gene TRBJ2-5; TRBD2 matches 7 bases. The CDR3 has 15 residues. V dropped 6 bases and J dropped 5; count of bases not matched to a gene: 12. CDR1 is LNHDA and CDR2 is SQIVND in the germline V gene (reference sequence). The CDR3 region is CASRVSSGTYETQYF. The part of the CDR3 DNA that was read is TGTGCCAGTAGGGTAAGCAGCGGGACCTACGAGACC. Full variable domain (missing parts from reference TRBV19 and TRBJ2-5): DGGITQSPKYLFRKEGQNVTLSCEQNLNHDAMYWYRQDPGQGLRLIYYSQIVNDFQKGDIAEGYSVSREKKESFPLTVTSAQKNPTAFYLCASRVSSGTYETQYFGPGTRLLVL.

About this clone: The read falls 3 residues short of the CDR3 end, and the missing part is taken from the germline J gene. The chain combines TRBV5-1 with TRBJ1-1, with 9 positions matching TRBD1. The CDR3 has 20 residues. V shed 3 bases and J 0 bases; nucleotides not matched to a gene: 18. Per germline, CDR1 SGHRS and CDR2 YFSETQ. The CDR3 loop is CASSSDNRGQGSYMNTEAFF. CDR3 DNA (partial): TGCGCCAGCAGCTCAGATAACAGGGGGCAGGGTTCCTATATGAACACTGAA.

In regard to this clone: The read stops 3 residues short of the end of the CDR3; the missing end is completed from the germline J gene. J is TRBJ1-2 and V is TRBV20-1; maybe TRBD1 (5 bases). Germline lookup yields CDR1 DFQATT and CDR2 SNEGSKA (reference sequence). Trimming pared 0 bases from V and 0 bases from J, leaving 11 bases between. The CDR3 has 15 amino acids. The CDR3 sequence: CSARDRAGTNYGYTF. The sequenced CDR3 bases are TGCAGTGCTAGAGATCGGGCAGGGACTAACTATGGC.

As to this clone: The read comes to an end 3 residues before the CDR3 does, leaving the germline J gene to fill in the end. The V call is TRBV20-1, the J call TRBJ2-3, with D perhaps TRBD2 (6 bases). The CDR3 totals 15 residues. V was clipped by 0 bases and J by 0 bases, with 10 bases between them. The germline gives CDR1 DFQATT, CDR2 SNEGSKA (reference sequence). Partial CDR3 DNA: TGCAGTGCTAGAGATGCGGGAATGAGCACAGATACG. It is translated as CSARDAGMSTDT. The entire CDR3 sequence reads CSARDAGMSTDTQYF.

As to this clone: The read halts 3 residues ahead of the CDR3 end, with the missing end drawn from the germline J gene. The V gene is TRBV12-5, the J gene TRBJ2-7; tentative D call: TRBD1 (6 bases). Germline lookup yields CDR1 LGHNT and CDR2 FRNRAP. V was clipped by 1 base and J by 6 bases, with 13 bases between them. CDR3 length: 14 residues. Incomplete CDR3 DNA: TGTGCTAGTGGTTTGGAGGGGGACCAGCGCGAG. It codes for CASGLEGDQRE. In full, the CDR3 is CASGLEGDQREQYF.

Turning to this clone: The sequenced fragment ends 3 residues before the CDR3 boundary, so the rest is inferred from the germline J gene. The genes are TRBV20-1 and TRBJ1-2; 8 positions agree with TRBD1. The CDR3 has 13 amino acids. CDR1 DFQATT and CDR2 SNEGSKA come from the germline V gene (reference sequence). With V trimmed by 4 bases and J by 4 bases, 5 bases remained unmatched. The CDR3 protein is CSAKTTGAYGYTF. The part of the CDR3 DNA that was read is TGCAGTGCTAAGACGACAGGGGCCTATGGC.

As to this clone: Read coverage stops 3 residues before the CDR3 terminus; the germline J gene supplies the remainder. J is TRBJ2-2 and V is TRBV10-3; 8 bases are a match to TRBD1. This CDR3 region has 14 residues. CDR1 and CDR2 from the germline V gene are ENHRY and SYGVKD. Trimming took 7 bases from V and 5 from J; bases not matched to a gene: 6. CDR3 in amino acids: CAITAGGRTGELFF. The CDR3 bases that were read are TGTGCCATCACAGCAGGGGGCAGGACCGGGGAG.

With respect to this clone: The CDR3 end lies 3 residues beyond the end of the read and is filled in from the germline J gene. The V gene is TRBV5-1, the J gene TRBJ2-3, with TRBD2 matching 11 bases. This CDR3 spans 17 amino acids. Germline CDR1 is SGHRS and CDR2 is YFSETQ. V dropped 1 base and J dropped 8; count of bases not matched to a gene: 12. CDR3: CASSLIGTSGSRGTQYF. The part of the CDR3 DNA that was read is TGCGCCAGCAGCTTGATAGGCACTAGCGGGAGCAGGGGTACG.

In the case of this clone: Sequencing ends 3 residues short of the CDR3 end; the germline J gene provides the rest. The genes are TRBV19 and TRBJ2-1; D perhaps matches TRBD2 (6 bases). The germline gives CDR1 LNHDA, CDR2 SQIVND (reference sequence). The V end lost 3 bases, the J end lost 4 bases, and 7 bases lay between the germline ends. This CDR3 has 13 amino acids. The sequenced CDR3 bases are TGTGCCAGTAGTATCGCGGGATACAATGAG. Residues: CASSIAGYNE. The entire CDR3 protein reads CASSIAGYNEQFF.

For this clone: The read terminates 3 residues before the CDR3 end, so the remaining end is supplied by the germline J gene. The rearrangement joins TRBV30 to TRBJ2-1, with 11 bases lining up with TRBD2. V trimming: 1 base; J trimming: 7 bases; junction bases outside the gene matches: 9. This CDR3 has 16 amino acids. The germline CDR1 and CDR2 sequences are GTSNPN and SVGIG (reference sequence). The part of the CDR3 DNA that was read is TGTGCCTGGAGTGAATACACTAGCGGGAGCTATAATGAG. Translation gives CAWSEYTSGSYNE. The entire CDR3 protein reads CAWSEYTSGSYNEQFF.

About this clone itself: The CDR3 goes on 3 residues after the read ends, and that part is filled in from the germline J gene. The chain is built from TRBV12-3 or TRBV12-4 and TRBJ2-3; 8 bases align to TRBD2. J gave up 2 bases and V 6 bases, and 4 bases lay outside the gene matches. This CDR3 spans 14 amino acids. The part of the CDR3 DNA that was read is TGTGCCAGCAGCCCGACTAGCGCCACAGATACG. It encodes CASSPTSATDT. The entire CDR3 protein reads CASSPTSATDTQYF.

Comments on this clone: The sequence runs out 3 residues before the end of the CDR3; the remainder is reconstructed from the germline J gene. The rearrangement uses TRBV6-1 and TRBJ1-5, with D possibly being TRBD1 (6 bases). This CDR3 is built from 17 residues. V shed 2 bases and J shed 0 bases, with 14 bases lying between them. Germline V lookup: CDR1 MNHNS, CDR2 SASEGT. CDR3 amino acids: CASSERTAMNSNQPQHF. The CDR3 DNA, read in part, is TGTGCCAGCAGTGAAAGGACAGCGATGAATAGCAATCAGCCC.

CDR3 residues: CASSRGTWDNSPLHF. CDR3 bases read: TGCGCCAGCAGCAGGGGGACGTGGGATAATTCACCC. V and J are TRBV5-1 and TRBJ1-6, with a weak D call TRBD1 (6 bases). The DNA ends 3 residues before the CDR3 does, and the rest of the CDR3 is filled in from the germline J gene. CDR1 SGHRS and CDR2 YFSETQ come from the germline V gene. V gave up 4 bases and J gave up 5 bases, with 13 bases separating them. The CDR3 loop spans 15 amino acids.

To note about this clone: Sequencing ends 3 residues short of the CDR3 end; the germline J gene provides the rest. V and J are TRBV20-1 and TRBJ2-1, with D possibly TRBD1 on 5 matching bases. Germline V gene sequence: CDR1 DFQATT, CDR2 SNEGSKA (reference sequence). V lost 6 bases and J lost 9, with 12 bases in between. CDR3 length: 11 amino acids. The CDR3 reads CSALRVTEQFF. CDR3 bases read: TGCAGTGCGCTCAGGGTTACTGAG.

In the case of this clone: The read falls 3 residues short of the CDR3 end, and the missing part is taken from the germline J gene. The chain uses TRBV29-1 and TRBJ2-5; the D is unclear. The CDR3 runs 12 residues. Deletions cut 4 bases from V and 4 bases from J, with 10 bases between. In germline, CDR1 is SQVTM, CDR2 ANQGSEA. The chain's CDR3 is CSVVSGLETQYF. CDR3 DNA, as far as it was read: TGCAGCGTTGTTTCCGGGTTAGAGACC.

With respect to this clone: Coverage ceases 3 residues before the CDR3 finishes, and the germline J gene fills in the end. The rearrangement joins TRBV30 to TRBJ1-4; no reliable D call. Germline lookup yields CDR1 GTSNPN and CDR2 SVGIG (reference sequence). Trimming took 4 bases from V and 0 from J, leaving 18 bases between them. The CDR3 runs to 17 residues. The CDR3 bases that were read are TGTGCCTGGACCAAATCGAAAGCGGTAGCAACTAATGAAAAA. Translating gives CAWTKSKAVATNEK. The full CDR3 reads CAWTKSKAVATNEKLFF.

With respect to this clone: The read stops 3 residues short of the end of the CDR3; the missing end is completed from the germline J gene. The chain couples TRBV5-1 to TRBJ2-5, with 8 bases fitting TRBD2. V was pared by 8 bases and J by 5 bases, with 11 bases of the junction left unmatched. The CDR3 covers 14 residues. The germline V gene encodes CDR1 SGHRS and CDR2 YFSETQ. CDR3 bases read: TGCGCCAGTTCCGGCGGGGGGATCCGGGAGACC. Its protein product is CASSGGGIRET. The CDR3 reads in full as CASSGGGIRETQYF. The variable domain in full, with the rest retrieved from reference TRBV5-1 and TRBJ2-5, is KAGVTQTPRYLIKTRGQQVTLSCSPISGHRSVSWYQQTPGQGLQFLFEYFSETQRNKGNFPGRFSGRQFSNSRSEMNVSTLELGDSALYLCASSGGGIRETQYFGPGTRLLVL.

Of note for this clone: The CDR3 is cut off 3 residues early in the read; its end comes from the germline J gene. The V and J genes are TRBV29-1 and TRBJ1-1; maybe TRBD1 (6 bases). The CDR3 loop spans 13 amino acids. Germline CDR1 SQVTM, CDR2 ANQGSEA. Trimming removed 4 bases at V and 5 bases at J, with 14 bases between. CDR3 DNA (partial): TGCAGCGTTGTTCCCGCAGGGGAAACTGAA. It yields the protein CSVVPAGETE. The entire CDR3 protein reads CSVVPAGETEAFF.

With regard to this clone: The read gets to within 3 residues of the CDR3 end, and the germline J gene fills in the rest. The rearrangement uses TRBV18 and TRBJ1-6, with unresolved D. This CDR3 has 13 amino acids. The germline gives CDR1 KGHSH, CDR2 LQKENI. V was pared by 0 bases and J by 5 bases, with 2 bases between. The covered CDR3 bases are TGTGCCAGCTCACCACCTAATAATTCACCC. Protein sequence: CASSPPNNSP. In full, the CDR3 is CASSPPNNSPLHF. The full variable domain, rest sourced from reference TRBV18 and TRBJ1-6, is NAGVMQNPRHLVRRRGQEARLRCSPMKGHSHVYWYRQLPEEGLKFMVYLQKENIIDESGMPKERFSAEFPKEGPSILRIQQVVRGDSAAYFCASSPPNNSPLHFGNGTRLTVT.

Of note for this clone: The read stops 3 residues short of the end of the CDR3; the missing end is completed from the germline J gene. This chain links TRBV29-1 with TRBJ1-1, with TRBD1 as a possible D gene (5 bases). With 4 bases removed from V and 1 base from J, the gap between germline ends came to 10 bases. The CDR3 has 13 residues. In germline, CDR1 is SQVTM, CDR2 ANQGSEA. Here the CDR3 reads CSVVRQPNTEAFF. CDR3 bases read: TGCAGCGTTGTCAGACAGCCGAACACTGAA.

To note about this clone: From the germline J gene comes the end of the CDR3, since the read stops 3 residues before it. This rearrangement joins TRBV5-1 to TRBJ2-3, with TRBD2 matching over 7 bases. J lost 2 bases, V lost 0 bases, and 6 bases had no gene match. Germline V gene data show CDR1 as SGHRS and CDR2 as YFSETQ. The CDR3 contains 16 residues. The CDR3 protein is CASSLVGLGTTDTQYF. The CDR3 bases that were read are TGCGCCAGCAGCTTGGTAGGACTAGGGACCACAGATACG.

Comments on this clone: From the germline J gene comes the end of the CDR3, since the read stops 3 residues before it. The chain joins TRBV20-1 to TRBJ1-5; D ambiguous. The length of the CDR3 is 12 residues. V was pared by 3 bases and J by 0 bases, with 3 bases between. Germline V gene lookup returns CDR1 DFQATT and CDR2 SNEGSKA (reference sequence). This CDR3 is CSASNSNQPQHF. The CDR3 bases that were read are TGCAGTGCTAGCAATAGCAATCAGCCC.

Points on this clone: The CDR3 goes on 3 residues after the read ends, and that part is filled in from the germline J gene. The chain links TRBV7-9 to TRBJ2-7; D unclear. This CDR3 is 12 amino acids long. Germline loops: CDR1 SEHNR, CDR2 FQNEAQ (reference sequence). With 0 bases removed from V and 4 bases from J, the gap between germline ends came to 4 bases. Incomplete CDR3 DNA: TGTGCCAGCAGCTTAGCGCAGTACGAG. Protein sequence: CASSLAQYE. The entire CDR3 protein is CASSLAQYEQYF.